This entry lists 10 T cell receptor beta chains sequenced from one sample in a study of T cells in women clearing cervical HPV infection. Method: immunoSEQ multiplex PCR; TCRdb's copy keeps in-frame clones and lacks some. The sample spans about 32,000 clones; the ten largest clones claim 7% to 7.5%. Sequenced sample: blood buffy coat. All receptors come from a woman aged 18 to 69 with a cervical HPV16 infection that either progressed to CIN3+ or cleared (not recorded which).

About this clone: The read falls 3 residues short of the CDR3 end, and the missing part is taken from the germline J gene. The chain has TRBV29-1 and TRBJ1-2; perhaps TRBD1 as D (5 bases). Looked up from germline, CDR1 is SQVTM and CDR2 is ANQGSEA. V lost 5 bases to trimming and J lost 7 bases, with 14 bases between them. This CDR3 contains 12 residues. The covered CDR3 bases are TGCAGCGTTCTAGGAGGGGCTCGTGGC. Residues: CSVLGGARG. The entire CDR3 sequence reads CSVLGGARGYTF.

In the case of this clone: The DNA ends 3 residues before the CDR3 does, and the rest of the CDR3 is filled in from the germline J gene. This same CDR3 is encoded by further DNA sequences in the sample. This chain links TRBV5-1 with TRBJ1-3, with D maybe TRBD1 (5 bases). V was clipped by 1 base and J by 2 bases, with 13 bases between them. CDR3 size: 16 residues. The germline V gene has CDR1 SGHRS and CDR2 YFSETQ. The DNA read from the CDR3 is TGCGCCAGCAGCTTGACAGGCCCTCACGCTGGAAACACC. Encoded protein: CASSLTGPHAGNT. The complete CDR3 protein is CASSLTGPHAGNTIYF.

As concerns this clone: With the read ending 3 residues before the CDR3 end, the germline J gene is used to fill in that end. V gene TRBV2 combines with J gene TRBJ2-4; 9 bases agree with TRBD1. The V gene's germline CDR1 is SNHLY and CDR2 FYNNEI. The CDR3 spans 13 residues. The CDR3 bases that were read are TGTGCCAGCAGGACACAGGGGGCTTATGGT. Protein sequence: CASRTQGAYG. The entire CDR3 protein is CASRTQGAYGQYF.

For this clone: The read terminates 3 residues before the CDR3 end, so the remaining end is supplied by the germline J gene. This chain connects TRBV20-1 to TRBJ2-7, with TRBD2 identical over 10 bases. The CDR3 contains 15 residues. Germline V gene data show CDR1 as DFQATT and CDR2 as SNEGSKA (reference sequence). Germline trimming cut 3 bases from V and 2 bases from J; bases unmatched to any gene: 7. This CDR3 is CSASPLAGKPYEQYF. The part of the CDR3 DNA that was read is TGCAGTGCTAGTCCACTAGCGGGGAAACCCTACGAG.

The CDR3 sequence: CASSLVANSGNTIYF. The covered CDR3 bases are TGTGCCAGCAGCTTAGTTGCGAACTCTGGAAACACC. The chain carries TRBV7-8 and TRBJ1-3; no reliable D call. The read ends 3 residues before the CDR3 terminus; that terminus is restored from the germline J gene. The germline V gene has CDR1 SGHVS and CDR2 FQNEAQ. This CDR3 is built from 15 residues. Trimming took off 1 base at V and 0 bases at J, with 7 bases between the two ends. Combining the CDR3 with reference TRBV7-8 and TRBJ1-3 gives the whole variable domain GAGVSQSPRYKVAKRGQDVALRCDPISGHVSLFWYQQALGQGPEFLTYFQNEAQLDKSGLPSDRFFAERPEGSVSTLKIQRTQQEDSAVYLCASSLVANSGNTIYFGEGSWLTVV.

Comments on this clone: The read ends 3 residues early relative to the CDR3; the germline J gene fills the gap. V gene TRBV6-2 or TRBV6-3 combines with J gene TRBJ1-1; D uncertain. The V end lost 0 bases, the J end lost 6 bases, and 11 bases lay between the germline ends. Germline assignment: CDR1 MNHEY and CDR2 SVGEGT. The CDR3 is made up of 14 amino acids. The CDR3 loop reads CASSYSAGSPEAFF. CDR3 bases read: TGTGCCAGCAGTTACTCGGCGGGGAGCCCTGAA.

CDR3 in amino acids: CSARGQGVRETQYF. Incomplete CDR3 DNA: TGCAGTGCTAGAGGACAGGGGGTGAGGGAGACG. V and J are TRBV20-1 and TRBJ2-3; 9 nucleotides align to TRBD1. Sequencing ends 3 residues short of the CDR3 end; the germline J gene provides the rest. This CDR3 has 14 residues. The germline V gene has CDR1 DFQATT and CDR2 SNEGSKA (reference sequence).

To note about this clone: The CDR3 extends 3 residues past the end of the read, so its final part is completed from the germline J gene. This chain joins TRBV30 and TRBJ1-1; no clear D gene. CDR1 is GTSNPN and CDR2 is SVGIG in the germline V gene (reference sequence). The CDR3 totals 13 residues. The V and J ends lost 2 bases and 2 bases respectively, with 9 bases between them. The CDR3 DNA, read in part, is TGTGCCTGGAGTTACGCGCACAACACTGAA. Translated: CAWSYAHNTE. The full CDR3 sequence reads CAWSYAHNTEAFF.

As concerns this clone: The CDR3 end is not reached by the read, which stops 3 residues before it; the germline J gene fills it in. The chain employs TRBV27 and TRBJ1-5; 8 bases map to TRBD1. The J segment lost 5 bases and the V segment lost 8 bases, leaving 5 bases of the junction unmatched. The CDR3 is made up of 13 amino acids. Germline V gene data show CDR1 as MNHEY and CDR2 as SMNVEV (reference sequence). CDR3 protein: CASAAGGHQPQHF. Partial CDR3 DNA: TGTGCCAGCGCGGCAGGGGGCCATCAGCCC.

About this clone itself: The sequence runs out 3 residues before the end of the CDR3; the remainder is reconstructed from the germline J gene. V and J are TRBV7-2 and TRBJ1-2; tentatively, D is TRBD1 (5 bases). Germline CDR1 is SGHTA and CDR2 is FQGNSA. The V end was cut by 5 bases, the J end by 7 bases, with 20 bases between. The CDR3 is 15 residues long. The CDR3 is CASSTSSGLDLGYTF. The CDR3 bases that were read are TGTGCCAGCAGCACCTCCTCAGGGTTGGATCTTGGC.